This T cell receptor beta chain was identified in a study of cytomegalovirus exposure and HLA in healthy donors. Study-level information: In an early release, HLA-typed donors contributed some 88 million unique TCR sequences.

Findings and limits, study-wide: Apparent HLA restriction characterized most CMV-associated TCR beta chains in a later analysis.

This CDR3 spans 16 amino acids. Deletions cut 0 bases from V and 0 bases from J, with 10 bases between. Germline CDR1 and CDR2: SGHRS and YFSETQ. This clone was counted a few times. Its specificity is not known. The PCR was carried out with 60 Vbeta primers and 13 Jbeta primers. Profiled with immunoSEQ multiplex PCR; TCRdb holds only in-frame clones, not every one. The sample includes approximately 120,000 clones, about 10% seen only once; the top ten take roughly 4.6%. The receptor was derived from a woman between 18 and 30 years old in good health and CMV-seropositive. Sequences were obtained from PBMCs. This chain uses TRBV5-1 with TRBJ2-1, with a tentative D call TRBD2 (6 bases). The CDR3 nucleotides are TGCGCCAGCAGCTTGGATAGCGGAAGCTCCTACAATGAGCAGTTCTTC. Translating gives CASSLDSGSSYNEQFF. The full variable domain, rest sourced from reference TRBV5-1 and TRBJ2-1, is KAGVTQTPRYLIKTRGQQVTLSCSPISGHRSVSWYQQTPGQGLQFLFEYFSETQRNKGNFPGRFSGRQFSNSRSEMNVSTLELGDSALYLCASSLDSGSSYNEQFFGPGTRLTVL.